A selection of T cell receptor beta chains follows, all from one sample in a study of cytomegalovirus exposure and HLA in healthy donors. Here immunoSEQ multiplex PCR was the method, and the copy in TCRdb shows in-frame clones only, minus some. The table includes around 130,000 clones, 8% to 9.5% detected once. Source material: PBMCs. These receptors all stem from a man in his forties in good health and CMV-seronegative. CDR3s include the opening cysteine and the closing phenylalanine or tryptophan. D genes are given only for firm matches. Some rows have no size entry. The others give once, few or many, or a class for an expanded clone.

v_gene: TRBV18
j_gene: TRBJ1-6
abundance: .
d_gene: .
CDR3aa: CASSRDGEGNSPLHF
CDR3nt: TGTGCCAGCTCCCGCGACGGGGAGGGTAATTCACCCCTCCACTTT

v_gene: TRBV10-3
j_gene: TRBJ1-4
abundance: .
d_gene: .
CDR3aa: CAISDPDRNEKLFF
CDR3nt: TGTGCCATCAGTGACCCCGACAGGAATGAAAAACTGTTTTTT

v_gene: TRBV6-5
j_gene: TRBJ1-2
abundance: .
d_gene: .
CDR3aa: CASSLQGNYGYTF
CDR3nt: TGTGCCAGCAGTTTACAGGGAAACTATGGCTACACCTTC

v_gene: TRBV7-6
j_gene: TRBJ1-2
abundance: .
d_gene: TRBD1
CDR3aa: CASSLGQGEGYTF
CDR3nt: TGTGCCAGCAGCTTAGGACAGGGAGAGGGCTACACCTTC

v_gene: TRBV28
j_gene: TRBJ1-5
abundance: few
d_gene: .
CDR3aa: CASSPRQYNQPQHF
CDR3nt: TGTGCCAGCAGTCCGAGACAGTACAATCAGCCCCAGCATTTT

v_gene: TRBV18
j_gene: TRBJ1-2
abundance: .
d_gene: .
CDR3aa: CASQDSYGYTF
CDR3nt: TGTGCCAGCCAGGACTCTTATGGCTACACCTTC

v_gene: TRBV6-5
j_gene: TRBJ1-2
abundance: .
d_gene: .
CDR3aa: CASSYSRGSRESYTF
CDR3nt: TGTGCCAGCAGTTACTCGAGAGGGTCTCGAGAGAGCTACACCTTC

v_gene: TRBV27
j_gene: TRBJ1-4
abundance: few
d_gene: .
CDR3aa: CASSLSHGENEKLFF
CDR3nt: TGTGCCAGCAGTTTATCGCACGGGGAAAATGAAAAACTGTTTTTT

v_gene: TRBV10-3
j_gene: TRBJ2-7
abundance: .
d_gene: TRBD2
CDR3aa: CAISEVAGGSYEQYF
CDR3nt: TGTGCCATCAGTGAGGTCGCGGGGGGCTCCTACGAGCAGTACTTC

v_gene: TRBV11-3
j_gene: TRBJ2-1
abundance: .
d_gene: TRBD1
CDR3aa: CASSRHGTVSYNEQFF
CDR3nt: TGTGCCAGCAGCAGACACGGGACAGTCTCCTACAATGAGCAGTTCTTC

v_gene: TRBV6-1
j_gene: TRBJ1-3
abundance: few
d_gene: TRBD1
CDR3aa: CASSERGQGLGNTIYF
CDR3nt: TGTGCCAGCAGTGAAAGGGGACAGGGTCTGGGAAACACCATATATTTT

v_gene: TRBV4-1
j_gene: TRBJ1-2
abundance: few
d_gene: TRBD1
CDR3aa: CASSQVPDRDYGYTF
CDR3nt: TGCGCCAGCAGCCAAGTCCCCGACAGGGACTATGGCTACACCTTC

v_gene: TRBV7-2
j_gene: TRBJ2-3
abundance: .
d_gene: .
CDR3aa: CASSLGGARTDTQYF
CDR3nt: TGTGCCAGCAGCCTCGGGGGAGCGCGGACAGATACGCAGTATTTT

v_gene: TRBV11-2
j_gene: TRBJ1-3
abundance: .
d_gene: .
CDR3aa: CASSLAYSGNTIYF
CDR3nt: TGTGCCAGCAGCTTAGCCTACTCTGGAAACACCATATATTTT

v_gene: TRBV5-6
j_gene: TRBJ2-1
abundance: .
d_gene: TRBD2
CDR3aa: CASSRLAGVYNEQFF
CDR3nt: TGTGCCAGCAGCAGACTAGCGGGGGTTTACAATGAGCAGTTCTTC

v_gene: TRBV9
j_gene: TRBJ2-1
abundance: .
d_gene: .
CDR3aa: CASSVDGGRNEQFF
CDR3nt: TGTGCCAGCAGCGTGGACGGGGGGCGCAATGAGCAGTTCTTC

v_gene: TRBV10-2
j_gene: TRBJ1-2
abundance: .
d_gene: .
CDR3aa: CASSLIFTMGRGDGYTF
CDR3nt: TGCGCCAGCAGTCTTATCTTTACCATGGGACGGGGGGATGGCTACACCTTC

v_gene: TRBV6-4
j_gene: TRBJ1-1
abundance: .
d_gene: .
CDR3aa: CASSESHVTEAFF
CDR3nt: TGTGCCAGCAGTGAGAGTCATGTAACTGAAGCTTTCTTT

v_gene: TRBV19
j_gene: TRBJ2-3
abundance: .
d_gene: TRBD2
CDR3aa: CASSILAGGTDTQYF
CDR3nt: TGTGCCAGTAGTATACTAGCGGGGGGCACAGATACGCAGTATTTT

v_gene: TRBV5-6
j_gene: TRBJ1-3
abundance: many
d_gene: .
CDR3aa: CASSLDLSGNTIYF
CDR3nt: TGTGCCAGCAGCTTGGATCTCTCTGGAAACACCATATATTTT

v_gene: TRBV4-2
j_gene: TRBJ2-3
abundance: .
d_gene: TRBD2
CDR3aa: CASSQGSGADTQYF
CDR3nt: TGTGCCAGCAGCCAGGGAAGCGGGGCAGATACGCAGTATTTT

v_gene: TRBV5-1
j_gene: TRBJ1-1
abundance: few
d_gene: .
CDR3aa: CASRGGVDTEAFF
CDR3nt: TGCGCCAGCAGGGGGGGGGTGGACACTGAAGCTTTCTTT

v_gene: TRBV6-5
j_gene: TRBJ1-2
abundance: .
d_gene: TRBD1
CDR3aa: CASTYSRDRGTIGYTF
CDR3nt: TGTGCCAGCACTTACAGCCGGGACAGGGGTACAATAGGCTACACCTTC

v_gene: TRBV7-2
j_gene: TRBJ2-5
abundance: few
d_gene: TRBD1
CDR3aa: CASSPGTGGETQYF
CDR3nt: TGTGCCAGCAGCCCGGGGACAGGCGGAGAGACCCAGTACTTC

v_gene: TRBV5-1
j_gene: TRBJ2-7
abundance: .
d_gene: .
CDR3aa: CASSLGERGYEQYF
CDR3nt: TGCGCCAGCAGCTTGGGGGAAAGGGGCTACGAGCAGTACTTC

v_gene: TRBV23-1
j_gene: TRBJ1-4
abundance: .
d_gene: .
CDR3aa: CASSQVTGSNEKLFF
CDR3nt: TGCGCCAGCAGTCAAGTAACGGGGTCGAATGAAAAACTGTTTTTT

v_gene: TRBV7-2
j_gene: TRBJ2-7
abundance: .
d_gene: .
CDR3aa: CASSLFPSYEQYF
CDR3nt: TGTGCCAGCAGCTTATTTCCGAGTTACGAGCAGTACTTC